The 19 T cell receptor beta chains reported below all come from one sample, sequenced in a study of vaccination and CD4 T cells after COVID-19. The Oncomine TCR Beta short-read assay generated sequence data from the DNA of cultured CD4+ T cells. Each CDR3 protein gets one entry after TCRdb re-called the PCR reads with MiXCR. The sample lists around 10,000 distinct CDR3 sequences; 66% were seen once. This sample's treatment: roughly 10-day PBMC culture with coronavirus spike peptide pools or control peptides (ViraFEST assay). For these TCRs, the target antigens are not known. Sequenced material: CD4+ T cells from blood, cultured in vitro. These receptors originate from a human donor who had recovered from COVID-19.

The chain links TRBV2 to TRBJ2-7; D not resolved. The V and J ends lost 4 bases and 3 bases respectively, with 10 bases between them. The CDR3 is 13 amino acids. Germline V gene data show CDR1 as SNHLY and CDR2 as FYNNEI. CDR3 DNA: TGTGCCAGCAGTGCTGAAATAAACTACGAGCAGTACTTC. As protein: CASSAEINYEQYF.

V and J are TRBV6-1 and TRBJ1-5, with 9 nucleotides matching TRBD1. Germline trimming cut 6 bases from V and 9 bases from J; bases unmatched to any gene: 9. Germline V gene lookup returns CDR1 MNHNS and CDR2 SASEGT. The CDR3 runs to 14 residues. Here the CDR3 DNA reads TGTGCCAGCAGAGACAGGGGGATCTCCGGGCCCCAGCATTTT. This sequence encodes CASRDRGISGPQHF.

As DNA, the CDR3 is TGTGCCAGCAGCAATGTATCAGGGATGAACACTGAAGCTTTCTTT. Amino acid sequence: CASSNVSGMNTEAFF. V and J are TRBV21-1 and TRBJ1-1; the D call of TRBD1 is as the table states it, not checked on the DNA. TRBV21-1 is deemed a pseudogene. This CDR3 contains 15 residues.

The chain couples TRBV7-6 to TRBJ2-3; no clear D. The CDR3 is 14 amino acids. Germline-derived CDR1 and CDR2 are SGHVS and FNYEAQ. Deletions cut 6 bases from V and 4 bases from J, with 14 bases between. CDR3 sequence reads: CASSSLYPPDTQYF. The CDR3 region has the DNA TGTGCCAGCAGTTCCCTGTACCCTCCAGATACGCAGTATTTT.

This clonotype was found a few times. The chain couples TRBV5-4 to TRBJ1-1, with D possibly being TRBD1 (5 bases). The CDR3 covers 11 residues. V shed 2 bases and J shed 7 bases, with 6 bases lying between them. The V gene's germline CDR1 is SGHNT and CDR2 YYREEE (reference sequence). In DNA, the CDR3 is TGTGCCAGCAGCTTTCAGGGTGAAGCTTTCTTT. Its protein is CASSFQGEAFF.

With regard to this clonotype: The junction differs from germline at one of its ends, possibly a read error. The rearrangement links TRBV2 to TRBJ2-3, with D possibly being TRBD1 or TRBD2 (5 bases each). Germline V gene lookup returns CDR1 SNHLY and CDR2 FYNNEI. The CDR3 length is 14 residues. The CDR3 DNA follows: TGTGCCAGCTTCCCTGGGGGAGCCACAGATACGCAATATTTT. Protein sequence: CASFPGGATDTQYF.

The chain is built from TRBV7-2 and TRBJ1-1, with 7 bases lining up with TRBD1. Germline V gene data show CDR1 as SGHTA and CDR2 as FQGNSA. The CDR3 contains 15 residues. The V gene end was trimmed by 5 bases and the J gene end by 7 bases; junction bases not matched to a gene: 13. CDR3 residues: CASSLWNRGWGEAFF. The CDR3 coding sequence is TGTGCCAGCAGCCTATGGAACAGGGGTTGGGGTGAAGCTTTCTTT.

J is TRBJ1-2 and V is TRBV6-5; 7 bases match TRBD1. The junction had 7 bases not matched to a gene; V was cut back by 4 bases and J by 2 bases. Germline CDR1 is MNHEY and CDR2 is SVGAGI. The CDR3 sequence is 15 residues long. In nucleotides, the CDR3 is TGTGCCAGCAGTTCAGACAGGGTGGGGAACTATGGCTACACCTTC. Its translation: CASSSDRVGNYGYTF.

This clonotype was detected once. V is TRBV20-1 and J is TRBJ1-2, with 8 positions matching TRBD1. Germline V gene sequence: CDR1 DFQATT, CDR2 SNEGSKA (reference sequence). CDR3 length: 14 residues. The V gene end was trimmed by 5 bases and the J gene end by 2 bases; junction bases not matched to a gene: 7. The CDR3 region is CSADPRTGNYGYTF. DNA of the CDR3: TGCAGTGCTGATCCACGGACAGGGAACTATGGCTACACCTTC.

The chain joins TRBV5-1 to TRBJ2-1, with TRBD1 as a possible D gene (6 bases). Trimming cost V 3 bases and J 6 bases, with 10 bases left between them. CDR3 length equals 13 residues. CDR1 and CDR2 from the germline V gene are SGHRS and YFSETQ. CDR3 amino acids: CASSSDRFNEQFF. The CDR3 DNA reads TGCGCCAGCAGCTCTGACAGGTTCAATGAGCAGTTCTTC.

V gene TRBV7-3 combines with J gene TRBJ2-3; weak D call: TRBD2 (5 bases). Looked up from germline, CDR1 is SGHTA and CDR2 is FQGTGA. Trimming left V 1 base short and J 2 bases short, with 13 bases between. CDR3 length equals 16 residues. The DNA of the CDR3 is TGTGCCAGCAGCTTAAACGGGGAAACTCCCACAGATACGCAGTATTTT. This sequence encodes CASSLNGETPTDTQYF.

This clonotype came up a few times. The V gene is TRBV12-3 or TRBV12-4, the J gene TRBJ1-2, with D unresolved. Trimming shortened V by 3 bases and J by 7 bases, and 6 bases separated the two germline ends. This CDR3 is built from 11 residues. As DNA, the CDR3 is TGTGCCAGCAGTTTTAACGGTGGCTACACCTTC. Protein sequence: CASSFNGGYTF.

The rearrangement joins TRBV5-4 to TRBJ2-3; 8 nucleotides line up with TRBD1. The V and J ends lost 1 base and 5 bases, in that order; junction bases with no gene match: 0. This CDR3 is built from 13 residues. The germline V gene has CDR1 SGHNT and CDR2 YYREEE (reference sequence). In DNA, the CDR3 is TGTGCCAGCAGCTTGACAGGGGGAGATACGCAGTATTTT. It yields the protein CASSLTGGDTQYF.

The chain combines TRBV12-3 or TRBV12-4 with TRBJ1-1, with unresolved D. V was shortened by 8 bases and J by 1 base, with 8 bases between the two germline ends. The CDR3 spans 12 residues. The CDR3 sequence: CASWYRNTEAFF. The CDR3 bases are TGTGCCAGCTGGTACAGGAACACTGAAGCTTTCTTT.

CDR3 bases: TGTGCCAGCTCACTATTTGGGAGGGATCAGCCCCAGCATTTT. Translation gives CASSLFGRDQPQHF. The genes are TRBV18 and TRBJ1-5; D ambiguous. CDR3 size: 14 residues. The V gene lost 4 bases and the J gene lost 5 bases, with 12 bases spanning the gap. The germline gives CDR1 KGHSH, CDR2 LQKENI.

The chain links TRBV18 to TRBJ1-1; 10 bases are a match to TRBD1. This CDR3 comprises 16 residues. CDR1 is KGHSH and CDR2 is LQKENI in the germline V gene. Germline trimming cut 3 bases from V and 0 bases from J; bases unmatched to any gene: 4. CDR3 loop: CASSPRTGGMNTEAFF. As DNA, the CDR3 is TGTGCCAGCTCACCTCGGACAGGGGGAATGAACACTGAAGCTTTCTTT.

This clonotype turned up a few times. The V call is TRBV7-9, the J call TRBJ1-2; the D gene is possibly TRBD1 (5 bases). The length of the CDR3 is 13 residues. Germline V gives CDR1 SEHNR, CDR2 FQNEAQ (reference sequence). V shed 2 bases and J shed 3 bases, with 7 bases lying between them. CDR3 DNA sequence: TGTGCCAGCAGCTTATCGGGGGACTATGGCTACACCTTC. Translation: CASSLSGDYGYTF.

The rearrangement links TRBV7-2 to TRBJ2-3; no definite D call. Trimming took 2 bases from V and 0 from J, leaving 6 bases between them. The germline CDR1 and CDR2 sequences are SGHTA and FQGNSA. CDR3 size: 14 residues. CDR3 coding DNA: TGTGCCAGCAGCTTACGGCTTAGCACAGATACGCAGTATTTT. It translates to CASSLRLSTDTQYF. Using reference TRBV7-2 and TRBJ2-3 for the parts outside the CDR3, the full variable domain is GAGVSQSPSNKVTEKGKDVELRCDPISGHTALYWYRQSLGQGLEFLIYFQGNSAPDKSGLPSDRFSAERTGGSVSTLTIQRTQQEDSAVYLCASSLRLSTDTQYFGPGTRLTVL.

The rearrangement uses TRBV7-9 and TRBJ2-3; a possible D gene is TRBD1 (5 bases). Germline loops: CDR1 SEHNR, CDR2 FQNEAQ (reference sequence). Trimming left V 3 bases short and J 4 bases short, with 14 bases between. The CDR3 extends over 15 amino acids. CDR3: CASSLAVGQADTQYF. DNA of the CDR3: TGTGCCAGCAGCTTGGCCGTGGGGCAGGCAGATACGCAGTATTTT.